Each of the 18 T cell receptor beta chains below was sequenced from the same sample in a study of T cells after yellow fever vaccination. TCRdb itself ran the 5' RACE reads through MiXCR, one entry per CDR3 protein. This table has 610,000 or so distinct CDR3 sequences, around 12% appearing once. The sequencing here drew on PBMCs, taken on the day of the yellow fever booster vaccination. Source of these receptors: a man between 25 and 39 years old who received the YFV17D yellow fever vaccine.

CDR3: CSAPFYLSSTDTQYF. Here the CDR3 DNA reads TGCAGTGCCCCCTTTTATCTATCTAGCACAGATACGCAGTATTTT. The V gene is TRBV20-1, the J gene TRBJ2-3; D unclear. Germline V lookup: CDR1 DFQATT, CDR2 SNEGSKA (reference sequence). The CDR3 has 15 amino acids. Trimming pared 6 bases from V and 0 bases from J, leaving 16 bases between.

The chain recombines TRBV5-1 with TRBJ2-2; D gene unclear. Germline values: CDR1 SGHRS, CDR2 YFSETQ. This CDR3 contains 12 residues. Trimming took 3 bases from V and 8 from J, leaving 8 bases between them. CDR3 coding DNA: TGCGCCAGCAGCTGGGAAAGAGGGGAGCTGTTTTTT. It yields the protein CASSWERGELFF.

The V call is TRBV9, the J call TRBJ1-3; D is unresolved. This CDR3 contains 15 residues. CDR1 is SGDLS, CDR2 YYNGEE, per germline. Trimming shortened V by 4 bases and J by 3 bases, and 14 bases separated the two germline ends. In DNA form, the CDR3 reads TGTGCCAGCAGCCCTCAGCCGATGTTTGGAAACACCATATATTTT. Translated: CASSPQPMFGNTIYF. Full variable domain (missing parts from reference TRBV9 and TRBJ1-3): DSGVTQTPKHLITATGQRVTLRCSPRSGDLSVYWYQQSLDQGLQFLIQYYNGEERAKGNILERFSAQQFPDLHSELNLSSLELGDSALYFCASSPQPMFGNTIYFGEGSWLTVV.

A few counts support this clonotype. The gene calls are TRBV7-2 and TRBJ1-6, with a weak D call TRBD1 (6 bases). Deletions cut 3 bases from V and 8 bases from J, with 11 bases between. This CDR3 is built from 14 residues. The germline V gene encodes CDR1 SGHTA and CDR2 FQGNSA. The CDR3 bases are TGTGCCAGCAGCTTCAGGGGTTGGGATTCACCCCTCCACTTT. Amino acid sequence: CASSFRGWDSPLHF.

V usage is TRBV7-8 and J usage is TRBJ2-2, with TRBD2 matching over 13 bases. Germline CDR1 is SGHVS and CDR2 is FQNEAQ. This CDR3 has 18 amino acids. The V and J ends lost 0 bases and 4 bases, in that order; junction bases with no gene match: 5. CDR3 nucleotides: TGTGCCAGCAGCTTAGCCCCGGGGACTAGCGGGATCACCGGGGAGCTGTTTTTT. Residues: CASSLAPGTSGITGELFF.

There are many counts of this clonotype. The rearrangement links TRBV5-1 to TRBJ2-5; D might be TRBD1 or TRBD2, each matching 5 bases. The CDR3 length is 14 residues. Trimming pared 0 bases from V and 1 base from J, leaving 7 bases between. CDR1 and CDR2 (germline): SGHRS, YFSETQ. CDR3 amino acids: CASSLVGVQETQYF. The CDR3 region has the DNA TGCGCCAGCAGCTTGGTGGGGGTCCAAGAGACCCAGTACTTC.

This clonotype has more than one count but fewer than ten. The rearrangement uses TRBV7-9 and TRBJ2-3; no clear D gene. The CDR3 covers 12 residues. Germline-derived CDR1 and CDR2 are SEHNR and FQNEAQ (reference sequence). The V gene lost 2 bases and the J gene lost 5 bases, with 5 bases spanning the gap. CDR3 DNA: TGTGCCAGCAGCTTAAATCTAGATACGCAGTATTTT. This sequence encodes CASSLNLDTQYF.

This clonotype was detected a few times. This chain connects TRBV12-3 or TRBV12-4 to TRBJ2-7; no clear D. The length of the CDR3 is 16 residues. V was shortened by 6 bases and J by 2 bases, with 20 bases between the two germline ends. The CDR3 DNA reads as TGTGCCAGCAGCCCCCGGTCCCAGGATCCTCCCTACGAGCAGTACTTC. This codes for CASSPRSQDPPYEQYF.

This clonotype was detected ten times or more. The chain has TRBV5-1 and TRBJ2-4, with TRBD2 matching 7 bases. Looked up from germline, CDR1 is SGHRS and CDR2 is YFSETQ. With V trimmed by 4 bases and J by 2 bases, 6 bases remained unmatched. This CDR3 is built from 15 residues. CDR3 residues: CASSEGDYSKNIQYF. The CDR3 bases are TGCGCCAGCAGCGAAGGGGACTACTCCAAAAACATTCAGTACTTC.

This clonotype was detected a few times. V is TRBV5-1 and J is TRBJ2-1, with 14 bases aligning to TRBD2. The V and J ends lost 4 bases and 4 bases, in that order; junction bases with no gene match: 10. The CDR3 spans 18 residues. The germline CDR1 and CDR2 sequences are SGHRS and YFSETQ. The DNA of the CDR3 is TGCGCCAGCAGCGTTCAAGGACTAGCGGGAGGAACTTACAATGAGCAGTTCTTC. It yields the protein CASSVQGLAGGTYNEQFF. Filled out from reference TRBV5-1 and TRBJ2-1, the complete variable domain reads KAGVTQTPRYLIKTRGQQVTLSCSPISGHRSVSWYQQTPGQGLQFLFEYFSETQRNKGNFPGRFSGRQFSNSRSEMNVSTLELGDSALYLCASSVQGLAGGTYNEQFFGPGTRLTVL.

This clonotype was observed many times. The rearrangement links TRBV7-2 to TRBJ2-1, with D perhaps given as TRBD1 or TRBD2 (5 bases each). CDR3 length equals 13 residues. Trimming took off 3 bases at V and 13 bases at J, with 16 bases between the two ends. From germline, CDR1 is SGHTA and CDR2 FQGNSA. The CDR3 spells CASSFGFWDQQFF. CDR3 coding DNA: TGTGCCAGCAGCTTCGGCTTCTGGGACCAACAGTTCTTC.

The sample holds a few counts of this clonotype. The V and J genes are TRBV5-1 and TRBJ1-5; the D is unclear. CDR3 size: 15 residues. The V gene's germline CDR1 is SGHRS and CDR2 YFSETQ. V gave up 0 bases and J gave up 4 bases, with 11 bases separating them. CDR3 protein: CASSLVGTPNQPQHF. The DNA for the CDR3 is TGCGCCAGCAGCTTGGTAGGCACCCCAAATCAGCCCCAGCATTTT.

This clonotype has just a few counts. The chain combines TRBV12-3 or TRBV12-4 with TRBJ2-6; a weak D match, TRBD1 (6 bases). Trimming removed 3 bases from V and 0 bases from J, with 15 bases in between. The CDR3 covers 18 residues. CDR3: CASSFGADSHSGANVLTF. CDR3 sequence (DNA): TGTGCCAGCAGTTTTGGGGCGGACAGCCACTCTGGGGCCAACGTCCTGACTTTC.

This CDR3 is CASSPRGEKSTDTQYF. The DNA for the CDR3 is TGTGCCAGCAGTCCAAGGGGGGAGAAGAGCACAGATACGCAGTATTTT. The chain carries TRBV21-1 and TRBJ2-3; the DNA was not compared with TRBD1, the D call given in the table. TRBV21-1 is a listed pseudogene. The length of the CDR3 is 16 residues.

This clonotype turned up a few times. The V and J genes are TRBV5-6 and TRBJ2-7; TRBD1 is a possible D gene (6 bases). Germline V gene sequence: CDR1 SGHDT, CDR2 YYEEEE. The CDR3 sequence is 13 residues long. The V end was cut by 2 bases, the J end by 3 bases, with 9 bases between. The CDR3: CASSFQGLYEQYF. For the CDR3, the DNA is TGTGCCAGCAGCTTTCAGGGGCTCTACGAGCAGTACTTC.

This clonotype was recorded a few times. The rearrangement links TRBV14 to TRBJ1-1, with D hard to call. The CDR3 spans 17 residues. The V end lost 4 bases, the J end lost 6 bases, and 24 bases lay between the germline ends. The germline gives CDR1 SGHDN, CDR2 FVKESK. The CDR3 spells CASSPPDRRTRNAEAFF. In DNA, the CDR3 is TGTGCCAGCAGCCCCCCCGACCGCAGGACCCGGAATGCTGAAGCTTTCTTT.

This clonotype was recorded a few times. The CDR3 DNA reads TGTGCCAGCAGCTTAGCCCCTAGCGGGAGTACGAAGACCCAGTACTTC. It codes for CASSLAPSGSTKTQYF. The V and J genes are TRBV7-2 and TRBJ2-5; 10 positions agree with TRBD2. Unmatched junction bases numbered 7, after V lost 0 bases and J lost 6 bases. Germline values: CDR1 SGHTA, CDR2 FQGNSA. The CDR3 totals 16 residues.

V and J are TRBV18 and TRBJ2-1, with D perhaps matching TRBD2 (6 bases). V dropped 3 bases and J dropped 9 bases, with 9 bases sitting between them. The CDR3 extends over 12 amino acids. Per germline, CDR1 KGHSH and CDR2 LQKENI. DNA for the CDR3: TGTGCCAGCTCACCGGGACTTCTTGAGCAGTTCTTC. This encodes CASSPGLLEQFF.